One and the same sample provided the 21 T cell receptor beta chains below, sequenced in a study of blood T cells in healthy people across ages. A second PCR, run for about 6 to 11 cycles, used a sample-barcoded 5' primer plus a J-beta primer mix. TCRdb re-analysed the 5' RACE reads in MiXCR, keeping a single row per CDR3 protein. The sample shows approximately 830,000 distinct CDR3 sequences, about 59% of them seen only once. Sequenced input: blood. Receptor source: a man between 25 and 39 years old in good health.

This rearrangement joins TRBV29-1 to TRBJ2-1; 7 bases are shared with TRBD1. This CDR3 comprises 15 residues. From germline, CDR1 is SQVTM and CDR2 ANQGSEA. V shed 1 base and J 4 bases; nucleotides not matched to a gene: 7. CDR3 loop: CSVEGDRDDYNEQFF. Written as DNA, the CDR3 is TGCAGCGTTGAAGGAGACAGGGATGATTACAATGAGCAGTTCTTC.

As concerns this clonotype: A much bigger clone sits one base away, suggesting this may be a read error. The CDR3 DNA reads TGTGCCAGCGGCCAAGCTGGAAATGAGCAGTTCTTC. This encodes CASGQAGNEQFF. The J gene is TRBJ2-1, the V gene TRBV7-2; unclear D gene. CDR1 and CDR2 from the germline V gene are SGHTA and FQGNSA. V was pared by 8 bases and J by 7 bases, with 12 bases between. The CDR3 has 12 amino acids.

This clonotype has a handful of counts. The chain couples TRBV18 to TRBJ2-7; 10 bases match TRBD2. The end of the DNA aligns better with TRBJ2-1, so the J call may be wrong. In germline, CDR1 is KGHSH, CDR2 LQKENI. The CDR3 is made up of 16 amino acids. In nucleotides, the CDR3 is TGTGCCAGCTCACCTGAGCTTGTTAGCGGGGGGCACCGGCAGTTCTTC. The encoded protein is CASSPELVSGGHRQFF.

This clonotype occurred a few times. The V gene is TRBV28, the J gene TRBJ2-4, with 8 bases lining up with TRBD2. Germline V gives CDR1 MDHEN, CDR2 SYDVKM. Unmatched junction bases numbered 7, after V lost 2 bases and J lost 13 bases. The CDR3 length is 13 residues. The CDR3 nucleotides read TGTGCCAGCAGTTTACCGGGGGGGTCTGAGCAGTACTTC. Its translation is CASSLPGGSEQYF.

A few counts support this clonotype. The V and J genes are TRBV4-2 and TRBJ2-1; 10 nucleotides line up with TRBD2. This CDR3 spans 17 amino acids. Germline V gene data show CDR1 as LGHNA and CDR2 as YNFKEQ. The V gene end was trimmed by 0 bases and the J gene end by 9 bases; junction bases not matched to a gene: 11. The chain's CDR3 is CASSQEASGGVRGEQFF. CDR3 nucleotides: TGTGCCAGCAGCCAAGAGGCTAGCGGGGGAGTCAGGGGTGAGCAGTTCTTC.

This clonotype was picked up a small number of times. The chain is built from TRBV12-3 or TRBV12-4 and TRBJ1-5; D perhaps matches TRBD1 (6 bases). Between the trimmed V and J ends, which lost 5 bases and 5 bases, there was a span of 10 bases. The CDR3 has 13 amino acids. CDR3 sequence: CASSGTQDQPQHF. In nucleotides, the CDR3 is TGTGCCAGCAGTGGGACACAAGATCAGCCCCAGCATTTT.

The CDR3 sequence: CSARDPLALSPDTQYF. In DNA form, the CDR3 reads TGCAGTGCTAGAGACCCACTAGCCCTTTCCCCAGATACGCAGTATTTT. V gene TRBV20-1 combines with J gene TRBJ2-3, with a tentative D call TRBD2 (6 bases). Germline CDR1 is DFQATT and CDR2 is SNEGSKA (reference sequence). The CDR3 has 16 residues. Trimming stripped 0 bases from V and 4 bases from J, with 17 bases between.

There are a few counts of this clonotype. V and J are TRBV28 and TRBJ2-1; D gene unclear. In germline, CDR1 is MDHEN, CDR2 SYDVKM. This CDR3 has 13 amino acids. Trimming removed 5 bases at V and 9 bases at J, with 14 bases between. Written as DNA, the CDR3 is TGTGCCAGCAGTACCTACCGACATCCTGAGCAGTTCTTC. Translation: CASSTYRHPEQFF.

Only a few counts were recorded for this clonotype. This chain joins TRBV27 and TRBJ1-2, with D perhaps TRBD1 (6 bases). Trimming took 4 bases from V and 4 from J, leaving 10 bases between them. The CDR3 spans 13 residues. The germline V gene has CDR1 MNHEY and CDR2 SMNVEV (reference sequence). The CDR3 sequence: CASSSSGVYGYTF. Written as DNA, the CDR3 is TGTGCCAGCAGTTCGTCAGGGGTCTATGGCTACACCTTC.

There are a few counts of this clonotype. The rearrangement links TRBV2 to TRBJ1-2; D gene uncertain. This CDR3 region has 17 residues. Germline assignment: CDR1 SNHLY and CDR2 FYNNEI. The V end was cut by 5 bases, the J end by 2 bases, with 21 bases between. This chain's CDR3 is CASSTRERWSKNYGYTF. The CDR3 nucleotides are TGTGCCAGCAGTACAAGGGAGAGGTGGTCTAAGAACTATGGCTACACCTTC.

The CDR3 loop reads CASSFRDSNYGYTF. The CDR3 DNA sequence: TGTGCCAGCAGTTTTCGGGATTCTAACTATGGCTACACCTTC. J is TRBJ1-2 and V is TRBV28, with D hard to call. CDR3 size: 14 residues. Trimming cost V 3 bases and J 0 bases, with 8 bases left between them. Germline assignment: CDR1 MDHEN and CDR2 SYDVKM.

This chain joins TRBV7-2 and TRBJ1-1; no clear D. The CDR3 sequence is 12 residues long. Trimming took 9 bases from V and 1 from J, leaving 9 bases between them. Germline V lookup: CDR1 SGHTA, CDR2 FQGNSA. The CDR3 nucleotides read TGTGCCAGTCAGCGGGGGAACACTGAAGCTTTCTTT. Amino acids: CASQRGNTEAFF.

This chain joins TRBV7-9 and TRBJ1-1; TRBD1 matches 8 bases. V shed 11 bases, J shed 8 bases, and the junction held 4 bases outside the gene matches. The CDR3 extends over 10 amino acids. Per the germline V gene, CDR1 is SEHNR and CDR2 is FQNEAQ (reference sequence). The CDR3 DNA sequence: TGTGCCCTACGGGACAGGGAAGCTTTCTTT. This translates into CALRDREAFF.

The V and J genes are TRBV6-5 and TRBJ2-7; D gene uncertain. The CDR3 runs 12 residues. CDR1 MNHEY and CDR2 SVGAGI come from the germline V gene. The V gene lost 2 bases and the J gene lost 6 bases, with 8 bases spanning the gap. CDR3: CASSYGGVEQYF. In DNA form, the CDR3 reads TGTGCCAGCAGTTACGGTGGGGTCGAGCAGTACTTC.

This clonotype was observed once. CDR3 region: CSVDQGQDTQYF. As DNA, the CDR3 is TGCAGCGTTGATCAGGGGCAAGATACGCAGTATTTT. The V call is TRBV29-1, the J call TRBJ2-3; D is perhaps TRBD1 (6 bases). The length of the CDR3 is 12 residues. Trimming stripped 3 bases from V and 5 bases from J, with 9 bases between. Per germline, CDR1 SQVTM and CDR2 ANQGSEA.

This clonotype turned up a few times. The chain couples TRBV6-2 or TRBV6-3 to TRBJ1-2, with D uncertain. The CDR3 covers 13 residues. CDR1 is MNHEY, CDR2 SVGEGT, per germline. Trimming removed 6 bases from V and 6 bases from J, with 14 bases in between. CDR3 coding DNA: TGTGCCAGCAGCAACCTTTGGGCGAATGGCTACACCTTC. Protein: CASSNLWANGYTF.

The chain is built from TRBV12-3 or TRBV12-4 and TRBJ1-2; weak D call: TRBD1 (5 bases). The V gene lost 1 base and the J gene lost 6 bases, with 12 bases spanning the gap. CDR3 size: 14 residues. The CDR3, as DNA: TGTGCCAGCAGTTTAGGGTCGGGGCGTAATGGCTACACCTTC. Residues: CASSLGSGRNGYTF.

The chain joins TRBV27 to TRBJ1-4, with TRBD1 matching over 8 bases. The CDR3 has 14 amino acids. Losses at the gene ends were 5 bases for V and 8 bases for J; bases not matched to a gene: 7. Germline-derived CDR1 and CDR2 are MNHEY and SMNVEV (reference sequence). The CDR3 coding sequence is TGTGCCAGCAGTCGAACAGGGGGGTGGGAAAAACTGTTTTTT. Translating it yields CASSRTGGWEKLFF.

This chain links TRBV20-1 with TRBJ2-1; TRBD2 agrees at 7 bases. Germline V gene data show CDR1 as DFQATT and CDR2 as SNEGSKA (reference sequence). Unmatched junction bases numbered 2, after V lost 3 bases and J lost 3 bases. The CDR3 runs 13 residues. CDR3 coding DNA: TGCAGTGCTAGCGGGGGGTACTACAATGAGCAGTTCTTC. It yields the protein CSASGGYYNEQFF.

This clonotype was seen more than once but under ten times. The chain joins TRBV12-3 or TRBV12-4 to TRBJ2-1; no reliable D call. This CDR3 contains 15 residues. V was trimmed by 3 bases and J by 1 base, leaving 10 bases between them. DNA of the CDR3: TGTGCCAGCAGTTTTGGCAGCGCTTCCTACAATGAGCAGTTCTTC. This encodes CASSFGSASYNEQFF.

J is TRBJ2-5 and V is TRBV10-3; TRBD1 matches 8 bases. CDR3 size: 14 residues. The germline CDR1 and CDR2 sequences are ENHRY and SYGVKD. The J segment lost 11 bases and the V segment lost 10 bases, leaving 18 bases of the junction unmatched. As DNA, the CDR3 is TGTGCCACCCAAGCCAGGACAGGGTTGAATGAGCAGTACTTC. This encodes CATQARTGLNEQYF.